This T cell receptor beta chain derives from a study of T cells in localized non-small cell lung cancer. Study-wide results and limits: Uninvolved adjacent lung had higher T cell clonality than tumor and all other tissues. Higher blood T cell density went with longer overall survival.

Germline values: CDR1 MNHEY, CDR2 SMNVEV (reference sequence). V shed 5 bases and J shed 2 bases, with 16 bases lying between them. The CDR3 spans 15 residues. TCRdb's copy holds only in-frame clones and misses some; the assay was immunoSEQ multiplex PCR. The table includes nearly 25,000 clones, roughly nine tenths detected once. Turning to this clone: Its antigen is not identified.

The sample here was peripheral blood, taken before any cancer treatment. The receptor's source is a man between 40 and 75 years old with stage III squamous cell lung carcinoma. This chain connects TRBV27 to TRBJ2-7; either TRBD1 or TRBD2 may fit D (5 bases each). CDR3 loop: CASSLSGPAAYEQYF. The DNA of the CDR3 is TGTGCCAGCAGTCTCTCGGGGCCGGCGGCCTACGAGCAGTACTTC.